This T cell receptor (beta chain) was found in a study of T-cell memory formation after mild COVID-19. Concerning this clonotype: The antigen is unknown. At one boundary the junction diverges from the germline segment, which might be a read error.

Whole-study findings and limits: The CD4+ clones that contracted clustered mainly within CM and EM, and the CD8+ clones concentrated in EMRA. Proof of SARS-CoV-2 specificity was absent for the second-wave clones that crested on day 37. Some responding clones appeared in pre-infection memory, suggesting cross-reactive memory joined.

Researchers used 5'RACE with constant-segment primers to make TCR alpha and TCR beta cDNA libraries that carry sample barcodes and UMIs. TCRdb independently ran MiXCR on the 5' RACE reads; one entry per CDR3 protein. Of 300,000 to 350,000 distinct CDR3 sequences listed, 10% to 15% are singletons. The germline V gene encodes CDR1 MNHEY and CDR2 SVGAGI. The length of the CDR3 is 11 residues. The TCR sequence derives from a man between 18 and 35 years old who had mild COVID-19 (a few samples of this study predate the infection). Cell type and time point are not known. This chain joins TRBV6-5 and TRBJ1-1; no clear D. The sample was PBMCs or a T cell subset sorted from them (not recorded which). In nucleotides, the CDR3 is TGTGCCAGCGCGCAAGGAGTTGAAGCCTTCTTT. Translated, it gives CASAQGVEAFF.